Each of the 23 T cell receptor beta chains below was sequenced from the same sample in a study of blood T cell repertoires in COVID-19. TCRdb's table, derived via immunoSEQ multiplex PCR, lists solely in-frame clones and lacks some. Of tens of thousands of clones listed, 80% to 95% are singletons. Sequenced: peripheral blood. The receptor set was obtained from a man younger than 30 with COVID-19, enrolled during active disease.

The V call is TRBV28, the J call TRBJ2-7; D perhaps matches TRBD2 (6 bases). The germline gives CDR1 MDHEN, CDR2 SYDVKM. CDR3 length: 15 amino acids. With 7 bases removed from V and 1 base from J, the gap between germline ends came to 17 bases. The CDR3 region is CASTTPASGSYEQYF. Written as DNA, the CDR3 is TGTGCCAGCACCACGCCGGCCAGCGGGTCCTACGAGCAGTACTTC.

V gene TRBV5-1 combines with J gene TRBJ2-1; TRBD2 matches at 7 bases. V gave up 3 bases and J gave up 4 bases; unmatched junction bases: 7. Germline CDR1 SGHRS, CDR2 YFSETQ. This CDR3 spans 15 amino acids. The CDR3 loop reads CASSSAGVRYNEQFF. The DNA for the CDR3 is TGCGCCAGCAGCTCCGCGGGAGTTCGGTACAATGAGCAGTTCTTC.

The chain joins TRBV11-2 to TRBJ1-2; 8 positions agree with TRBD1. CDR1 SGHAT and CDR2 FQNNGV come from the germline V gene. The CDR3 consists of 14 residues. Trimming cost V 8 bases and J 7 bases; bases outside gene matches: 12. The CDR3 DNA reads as TGTGCCAGCGGAGGGACCCAGGGGGCGGGTGGCTACACCTTC. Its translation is CASGGTQGAGGYTF.

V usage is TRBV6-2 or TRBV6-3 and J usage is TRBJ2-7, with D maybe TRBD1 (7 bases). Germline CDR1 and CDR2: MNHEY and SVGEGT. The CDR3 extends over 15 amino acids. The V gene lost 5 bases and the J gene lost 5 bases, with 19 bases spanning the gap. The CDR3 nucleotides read TGTGCCAGCAGTGCCCTGCGGGACAGCTACAACGAGCAGTACTTC. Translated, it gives CASSALRDSYNEQYF.

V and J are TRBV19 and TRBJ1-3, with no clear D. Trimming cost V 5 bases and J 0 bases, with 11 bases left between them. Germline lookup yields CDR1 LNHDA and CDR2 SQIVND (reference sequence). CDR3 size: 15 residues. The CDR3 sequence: CASSWSPNSGNTIYF. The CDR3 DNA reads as TGTGCCAGTAGTTGGAGCCCCAACTCTGGAAACACCATATATTTT.

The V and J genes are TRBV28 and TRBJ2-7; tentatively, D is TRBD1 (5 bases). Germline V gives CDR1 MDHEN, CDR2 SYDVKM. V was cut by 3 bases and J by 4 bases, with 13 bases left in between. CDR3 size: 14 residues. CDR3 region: CASSFVTDTYEQYF. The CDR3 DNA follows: TGTGCCAGCAGTTTTGTGACAGATACTTACGAGCAGTACTTC.

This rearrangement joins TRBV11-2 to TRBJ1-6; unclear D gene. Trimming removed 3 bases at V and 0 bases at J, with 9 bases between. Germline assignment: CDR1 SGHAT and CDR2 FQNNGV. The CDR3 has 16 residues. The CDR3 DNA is TGTGCCAGCAGCTTGAGTTGGAGCTCCTATAATTCACCCCTCCACTTT. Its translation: CASSLSWSSYNSPLHF.

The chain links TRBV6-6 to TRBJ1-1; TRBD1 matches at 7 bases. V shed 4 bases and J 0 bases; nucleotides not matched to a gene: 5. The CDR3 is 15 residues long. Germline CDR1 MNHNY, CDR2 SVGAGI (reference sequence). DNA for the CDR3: TGTGCCAGCAGTTCTGCCGGGACAGTGAACACTGAAGCTTTCTTT. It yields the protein CASSSAGTVNTEAFF.

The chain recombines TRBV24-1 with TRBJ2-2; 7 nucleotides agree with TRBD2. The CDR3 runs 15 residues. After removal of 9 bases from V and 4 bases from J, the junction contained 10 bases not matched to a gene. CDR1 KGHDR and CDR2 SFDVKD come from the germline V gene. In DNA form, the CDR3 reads TGTGCCACCCCGCCGGGGGGTGTAGTCACCGGGGAGCTGTTTTTT. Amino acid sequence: CATPPGGVVTGELFF.

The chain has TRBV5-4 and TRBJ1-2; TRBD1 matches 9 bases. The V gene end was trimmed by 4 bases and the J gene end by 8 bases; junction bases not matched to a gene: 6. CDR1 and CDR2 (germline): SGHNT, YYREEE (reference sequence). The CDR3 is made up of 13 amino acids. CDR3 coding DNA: TGTGCCAGCAGCCGGGACAGGGTGGCGGGCTACACCTTC. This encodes CASSRDRVAGYTF.

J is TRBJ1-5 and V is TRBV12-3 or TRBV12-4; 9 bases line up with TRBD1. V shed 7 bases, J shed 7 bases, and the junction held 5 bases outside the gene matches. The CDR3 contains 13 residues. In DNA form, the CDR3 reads TGTGCCAGCAAAACAGGGGGCAGGCAGCCCCAGCATTTT. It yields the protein CASKTGGRQPQHF.

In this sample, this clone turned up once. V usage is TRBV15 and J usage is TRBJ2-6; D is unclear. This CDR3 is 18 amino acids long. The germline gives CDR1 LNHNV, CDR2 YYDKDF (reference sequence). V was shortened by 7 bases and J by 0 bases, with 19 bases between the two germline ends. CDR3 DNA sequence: TGTGCCACCAAAAAAACAGAACTTACAGACTCTGGGGCCAACGTCCTGACTTTC. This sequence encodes CATKKTELTDSGANVLTF.

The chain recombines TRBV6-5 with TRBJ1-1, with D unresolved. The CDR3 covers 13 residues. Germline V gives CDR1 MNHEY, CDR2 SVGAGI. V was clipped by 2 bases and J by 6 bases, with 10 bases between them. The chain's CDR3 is CASSYTPRAEAFF. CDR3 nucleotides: TGTGCCAGCAGTTACACCCCCCGGGCTGAAGCTTTCTTT.

CDR3 coding DNA: TGTGCCAGCAGCTTACATGGCGGTCCCACAGATACGCAGTATTTT. Translating gives CASSLHGGPTDTQYF. V gene TRBV11-3 combines with J gene TRBJ2-3; D not certain. The CDR3 is made up of 15 amino acids. V was cut by 2 bases and J by 2 bases, with 11 bases left in between. The germline CDR1 and CDR2 sequences are SGHNT and YENEEA.

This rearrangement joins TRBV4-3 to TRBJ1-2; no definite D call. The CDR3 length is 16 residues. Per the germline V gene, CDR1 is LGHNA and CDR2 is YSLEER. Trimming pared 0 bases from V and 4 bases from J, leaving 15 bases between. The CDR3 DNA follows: TGCGCCAGCAGCCAAGATCTAGTGAGGGCTGCCTATGGCTACACCTTC. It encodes CASSQDLVRAAYGYTF.

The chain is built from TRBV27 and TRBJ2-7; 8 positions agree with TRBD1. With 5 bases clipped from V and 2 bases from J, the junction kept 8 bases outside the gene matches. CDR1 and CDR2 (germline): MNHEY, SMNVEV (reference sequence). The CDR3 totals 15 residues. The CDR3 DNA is TGTGCCAGCAGTCTCGACAGGGGACAAACCTACGAGCAGTACTTC. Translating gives CASSLDRGQTYEQYF.

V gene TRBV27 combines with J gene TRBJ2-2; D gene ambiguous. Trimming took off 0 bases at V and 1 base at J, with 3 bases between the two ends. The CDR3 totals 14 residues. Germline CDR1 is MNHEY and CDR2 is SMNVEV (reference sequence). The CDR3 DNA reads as TGTGCCAGCAGTTTATCTCGGAACACCGGGGAGCTGTTTTTT. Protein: CASSLSRNTGELFF.

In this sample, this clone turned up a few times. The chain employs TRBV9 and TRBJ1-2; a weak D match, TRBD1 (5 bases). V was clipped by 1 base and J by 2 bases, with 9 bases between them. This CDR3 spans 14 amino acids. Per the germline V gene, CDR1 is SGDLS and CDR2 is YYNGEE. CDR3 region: CASSVRRDNYGYTF. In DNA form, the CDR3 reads TGTGCCAGCAGCGTACGGCGGGACAACTATGGCTACACCTTC.

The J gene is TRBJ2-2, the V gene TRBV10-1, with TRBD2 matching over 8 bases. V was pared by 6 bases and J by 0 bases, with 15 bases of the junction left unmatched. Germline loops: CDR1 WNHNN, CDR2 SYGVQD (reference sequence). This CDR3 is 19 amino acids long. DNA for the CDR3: TGCGCCAGCAGGGGAGTTGCAGTAGCGGGAATATCGAACACCGGGGAGCTGTTTTTT. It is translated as CASRGVAVAGISNTGELFF.

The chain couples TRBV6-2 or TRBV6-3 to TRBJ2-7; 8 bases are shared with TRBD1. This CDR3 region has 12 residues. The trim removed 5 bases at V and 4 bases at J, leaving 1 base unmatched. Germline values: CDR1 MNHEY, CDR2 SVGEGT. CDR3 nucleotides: TGTGCCAGCAGTCGACAGGGGTACGAGCAGTACTTC. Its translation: CASSRQGYEQYF.

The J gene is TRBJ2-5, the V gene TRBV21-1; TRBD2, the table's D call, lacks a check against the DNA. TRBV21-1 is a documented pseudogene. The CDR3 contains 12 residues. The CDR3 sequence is CASSNDGETQYF. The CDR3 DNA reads TGTGCCAGCAGCAATGACGGGGAGACCCAGTACTTC.

This CDR3 is CASRAGGPYEQYF. The DNA for the CDR3 is TGTGCCAGCAGAGCGGGAGGGCCATACGAGCAGTACTTC. The V gene is TRBV2, the J gene TRBJ2-7; 10 positions match TRBD2. Germline assignment: CDR1 SNHLY and CDR2 FYNNEI. J lost 4 bases, V lost 6 bases, and 3 bases had no gene match. The CDR3 loop spans 13 amino acids.

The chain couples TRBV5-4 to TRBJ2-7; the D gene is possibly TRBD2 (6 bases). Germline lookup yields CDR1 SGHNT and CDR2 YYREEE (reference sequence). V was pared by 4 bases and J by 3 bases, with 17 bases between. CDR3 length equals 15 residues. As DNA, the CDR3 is TGTGCCAGCAGCCTTAGAGAGTGGGGAGGCTACGAGCAGTACTTC. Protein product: CASSLREWGGYEQYF. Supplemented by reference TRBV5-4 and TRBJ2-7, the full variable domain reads ETGVTQSPTHLIKTRGQQVTLRCSSQSGHNTVSWYQQALGQGPQFIFQYYREEENGRGNFPPRFSGLQFPNYSSELNVNALELDDSALYLCASSLREWGGYEQYFGPGTRLTVT.